This TCR beta chain emerged from a study of identifying expanded T cells in peripheral blood. Study-level findings and limits: Clone count variance between roughly 2-week samples rose with total template count. Over about two and four weeks, about 15 and 19 clones changed, versus approximately 1.2 between replicates.

The CDR3 has 15 amino acids. Germline V gene lookup returns CDR1 SGHTA and CDR2 FQGNSA. V gave up 1 base and J gave up 7 bases, with 11 bases separating them. As to this clone: Its antigen is still unknown.

Measured with immunoSEQ multiplex PCR; TCRdb has only the in-frame clones, and not every one. The table records under 130,000 clones, about 89% of them present only once. During the collection period, no donor immune events like infections were recorded. Sequences were obtained from blood. This chain connects TRBV7-2 to TRBJ1-6; no clear D gene. This sequence originates from a person aged 18 to 75 in good health. The CDR3 is CASSLVSSVNSPLHF. Written as DNA, the CDR3 is TGTGCCAGCAGCTTAGTGTCCAGCGTCAATTCACCCCTCCACTTT.